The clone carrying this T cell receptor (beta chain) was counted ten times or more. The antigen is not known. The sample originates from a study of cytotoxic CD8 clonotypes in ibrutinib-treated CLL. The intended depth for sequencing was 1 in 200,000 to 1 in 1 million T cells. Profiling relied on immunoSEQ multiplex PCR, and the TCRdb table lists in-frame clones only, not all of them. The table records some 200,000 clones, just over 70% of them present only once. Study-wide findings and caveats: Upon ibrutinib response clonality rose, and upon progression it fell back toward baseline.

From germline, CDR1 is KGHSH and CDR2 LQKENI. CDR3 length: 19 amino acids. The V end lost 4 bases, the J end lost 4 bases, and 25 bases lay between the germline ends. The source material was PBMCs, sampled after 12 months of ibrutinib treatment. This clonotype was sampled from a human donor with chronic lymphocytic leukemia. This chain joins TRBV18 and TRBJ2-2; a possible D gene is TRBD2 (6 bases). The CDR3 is CASSRQAMVEAGGTGELFF. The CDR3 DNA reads TGTGCCAGCTCACGGCAAGCCATGGTTGAGGCCGGGGGCACCGGGGAGCTGTTTTTT.